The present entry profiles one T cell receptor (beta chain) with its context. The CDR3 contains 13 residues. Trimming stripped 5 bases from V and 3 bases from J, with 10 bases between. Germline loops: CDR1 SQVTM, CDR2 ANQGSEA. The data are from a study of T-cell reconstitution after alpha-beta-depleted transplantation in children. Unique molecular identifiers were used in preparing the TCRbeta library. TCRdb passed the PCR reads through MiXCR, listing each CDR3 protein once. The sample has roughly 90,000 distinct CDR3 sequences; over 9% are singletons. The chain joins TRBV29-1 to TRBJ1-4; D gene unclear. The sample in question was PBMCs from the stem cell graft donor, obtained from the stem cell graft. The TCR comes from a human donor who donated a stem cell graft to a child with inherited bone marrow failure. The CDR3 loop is CSVHVGANEKLFF. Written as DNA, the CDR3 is TGCAGCGTTCACGTTGGGGCTAATGAAAAACTGTTTTTT.